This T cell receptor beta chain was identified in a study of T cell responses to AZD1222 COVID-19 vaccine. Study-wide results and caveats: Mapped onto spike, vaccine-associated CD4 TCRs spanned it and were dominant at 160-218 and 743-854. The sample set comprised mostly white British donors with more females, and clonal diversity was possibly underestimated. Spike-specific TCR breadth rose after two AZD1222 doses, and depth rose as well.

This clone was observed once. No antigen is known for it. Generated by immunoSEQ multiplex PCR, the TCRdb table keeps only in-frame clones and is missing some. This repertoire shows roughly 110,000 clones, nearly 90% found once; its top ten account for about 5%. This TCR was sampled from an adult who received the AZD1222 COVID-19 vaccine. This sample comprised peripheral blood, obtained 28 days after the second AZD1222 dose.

The CDR3 loop is CASSLGQGSNEQYF. The CDR3 coding sequence is TGTGCCAGCAGTCTGGGACAGGGGTCTAACGAGCAGTACTTC. The rearrangement joins TRBV28 to TRBJ2-7, with 10 positions matching TRBD1. This CDR3 spans 14 amino acids. J gave up 5 bases and V 5 bases, and 6 bases lay outside the gene matches. Germline assignment: CDR1 MDHEN and CDR2 SYDVKM.